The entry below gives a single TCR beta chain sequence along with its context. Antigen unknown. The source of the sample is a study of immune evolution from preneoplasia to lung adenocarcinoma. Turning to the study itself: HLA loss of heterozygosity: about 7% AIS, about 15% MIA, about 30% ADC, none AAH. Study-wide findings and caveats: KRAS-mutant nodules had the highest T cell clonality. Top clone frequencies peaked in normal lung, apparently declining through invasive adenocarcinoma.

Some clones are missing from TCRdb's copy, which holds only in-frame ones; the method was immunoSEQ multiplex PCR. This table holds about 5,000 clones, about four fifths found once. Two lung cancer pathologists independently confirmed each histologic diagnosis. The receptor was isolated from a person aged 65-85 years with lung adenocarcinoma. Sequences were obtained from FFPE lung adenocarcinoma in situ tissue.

The CDR3 DNA reads as TGTGCCAGCAGTCCCAGGGACAGGGGGACCTATGGCTACACCTTC. This translates into CASSPRDRGTYGYTF. This chain connects TRBV28 to TRBJ1-2, with TRBD1 matching 11 bases. The V gene's germline CDR1 is MDHEN and CDR2 SYDVKM. The V segment lost 5 bases and the J segment 4 bases; nucleotides outside the gene matches: 6. The CDR3 spans 15 residues.